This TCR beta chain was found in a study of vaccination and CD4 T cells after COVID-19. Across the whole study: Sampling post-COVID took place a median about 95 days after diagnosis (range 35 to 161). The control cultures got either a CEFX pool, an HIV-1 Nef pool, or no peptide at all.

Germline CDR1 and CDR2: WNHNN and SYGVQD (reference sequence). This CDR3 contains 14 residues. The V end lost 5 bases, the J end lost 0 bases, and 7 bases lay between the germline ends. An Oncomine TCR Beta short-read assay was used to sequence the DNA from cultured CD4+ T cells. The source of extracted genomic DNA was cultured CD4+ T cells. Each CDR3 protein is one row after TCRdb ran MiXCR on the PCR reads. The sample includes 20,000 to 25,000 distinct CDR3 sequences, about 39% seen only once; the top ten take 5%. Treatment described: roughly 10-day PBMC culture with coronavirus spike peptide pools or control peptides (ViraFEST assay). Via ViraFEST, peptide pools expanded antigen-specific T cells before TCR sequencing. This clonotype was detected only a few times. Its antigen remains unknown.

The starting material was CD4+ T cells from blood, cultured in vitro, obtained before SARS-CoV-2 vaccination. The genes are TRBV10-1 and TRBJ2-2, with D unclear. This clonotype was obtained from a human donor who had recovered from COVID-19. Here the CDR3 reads CASSRPPNTGELFF. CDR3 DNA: TGCGCCAGCAGTAGGCCTCCGAACACCGGGGAGCTGTTTTTT.